The sequence of this TCR beta chain was determined in a study of technical replicates of blood from several donors. Clones were sequenced by immunoSEQ multiplex PCR, and TCRdb holds only the in-frame ones, with some missing. The repertoire includes tens of thousands of clones, approximately 90% of them detected once, and roughly 0.3% sits in the top ten. The CDR3 sequence is 15 residues long. Trimming cost V 5 bases and J 3 bases; bases outside gene matches: 7. The germline gives CDR1 SGHTA, CDR2 FQGNSA. The chain joins TRBV7-2 to TRBJ2-1, with 7 bases that match TRBD1. Material: T cells isolated from PBMCs. This sequence was found in a human donor in good health. The chain's CDR3 is CASSPTGTVYNEQFF. In DNA form, the CDR3 reads TGTGCCAGCAGCCCGACAGGGACCGTCTACAATGAGCAGTTCTTC.